Listed here are 15 T cell receptor beta chains from one sample, sequenced in a study of blood T cell repertoires in COVID-19. Sequencing was performed with immunoSEQ multiplex PCR; in TCRdb, only in-frame clones are kept and a portion is missing. The profile shows about 200,000 clones, 70% to 90% of them singletons. Specimen: peripheral blood. Receptors originate from a man in his forties or fifties with COVID-19, enrolled during active disease.

V usage is TRBV7-6 and J usage is TRBJ2-1, with TRBD2 identical over 12 bases. J was trimmed by 8 bases and V by 0 bases; bases with no gene match: 5. Germline values: CDR1 SGHVS, CDR2 FNYEAQ. The CDR3 covers 16 residues. The CDR3 spells CASSLALAGGPHEQFF. The CDR3 DNA is TGTGCCAGCAGCTTAGCGCTAGCGGGAGGGCCCCATGAGCAGTTCTTC.

The chain uses TRBV19 and TRBJ2-3, with D possibly being TRBD1 (6 bases). Trimming left V 3 bases short and J 2 bases short, with 9 bases between. The CDR3 loop spans 14 amino acids. In germline, CDR1 is LNHDA, CDR2 SQIVND (reference sequence). The CDR3 loop reads CASSIGQTTDTQYF. The CDR3 coding sequence is TGTGCCAGTAGTATCGGACAGACCACAGATACGCAGTATTTT.

In its sample, this clone was seen once. V usage is TRBV27 and J usage is TRBJ1-2; 10 positions agree with TRBD1. The ends lost 3 bases at V and 8 bases at J; junction bases unmatched: 3. This CDR3 comprises 13 residues. Germline loops: CDR1 MNHEY, CDR2 SMNVEV (reference sequence). The CDR3 reads CASSLLTGGGYTF. In DNA, the CDR3 is TGTGCCAGCAGTTTGTTGACAGGGGGCGGCTACACCTTC.

The J gene is TRBJ2-2, the V gene TRBV28; D unclear. CDR3 length: 14 amino acids. V was trimmed by 4 bases and J by 5 bases, leaving 11 bases between them. The germline gives CDR1 MDHEN, CDR2 SYDVKM. CDR3 sequence: CASSSPPITGELFF. CDR3 nucleotides: TGTGCCAGCAGTTCACCCCCTATTACCGGGGAGCTGTTTTTT.

This chain uses TRBV7-2 with TRBJ2-1, with TRBD2 identical over 11 bases. The trim removed 0 bases at V and 2 bases at J, leaving 6 bases unmatched. CDR3 size: 18 residues. Germline lookup yields CDR1 SGHTA and CDR2 FQGNSA. CDR3 residues: CASSLAPASGGTYNEQFF. The CDR3 DNA is TGTGCCAGCAGCTTAGCGCCGGCTAGCGGGGGGACCTACAATGAGCAGTTCTTC.

The chain links TRBV7-9 to TRBJ1-2; D unresolved. V shed 2 bases and J shed 7 bases, with 14 bases lying between them. The CDR3 spans 14 residues. Germline V gene lookup returns CDR1 SEHNR and CDR2 FQNEAQ (reference sequence). CDR3 bases: TGTGCCAGCAGCTTAAGTCTTTGGTCCGGTGGCTACACCTTC. Its translation: CASSLSLWSGGYTF.

The chain has TRBV7-9 and TRBJ2-7; D possibly corresponds to TRBD2 (6 bases). V was clipped by 5 bases and J by 0 bases, with 20 bases between them. CDR1 and CDR2 from the germline V gene are SEHNR and FQNEAQ (reference sequence). The CDR3 sequence is 17 residues long. CDR3 sequence reads: CASSHKVRGGSSYEQYF. The CDR3 DNA is TGTGCCAGCAGCCATAAGGTGAGGGGAGGAAGCTCCTACGAGCAGTACTTC.

This chain links TRBV18 with TRBJ1-5; 8 bases are shared with TRBD1. From germline, CDR1 is KGHSH and CDR2 LQKENI. CDR3 length: 13 amino acids. V shed 5 bases, J shed 5 bases, and the junction held 2 bases outside the gene matches. CDR3 sequence reads: CASSKDRDQPQHF. CDR3 coding DNA: TGTGCCAGCTCAAAGGACAGGGATCAGCCCCAGCATTTT. The variable domain in full, completed from reference TRBV18 and TRBJ1-5, reads NAGVMQNPRHLVRRRGQEARLRCSPMKGHSHVYWYRQLPEEGLKFMVYLQKENIIDESGMPKERFSAEFPKEGPSILRIQQVVRGDSAAYFCASSKDRDQPQHFGDGTRLSIL.

The CDR3 nucleotides read TGTGCCAGCAGCCCATACCGGGGCGGGAGGATAAACGAGCAGTACTTC. Its protein product is CASSPYRGGRINEQYF. The V and J genes are TRBV7-6 and TRBJ2-7; 8 nucleotides line up with TRBD2. This CDR3 region has 16 residues. Germline V gives CDR1 SGHVS, CDR2 FNYEAQ. Losses at the gene ends were 5 bases for V and 5 bases for J; bases not matched to a gene: 14.

The chain employs TRBV7-3 and TRBJ1-5; TRBD1 might be the D (6 bases). Germline CDR1 reads SGHTA; CDR2 reads FQGTGA. V lost 5 bases and J 2 bases, leaving 19 bases between the germline ends. The CDR3 sequence is 17 residues long. DNA for the CDR3: TGTGCCAGCAGCCCTTGGACGGGGGGCACCGGCAATCAGCCCCAGCATTTT. It translates to CASSPWTGGTGNQPQHF.

V is TRBV27 and J is TRBJ1-1; D remains ambiguous. Deletions cut 7 bases from V and 5 bases from J, with 26 bases between. The CDR3 runs to 17 residues. Germline V gene sequence: CDR1 MNHEY, CDR2 SMNVEV (reference sequence). The CDR3 coding sequence is TGTGCCAGCACGCCTGATTTGCAGCCCTGGGAGAATACTGAAGCTTTCTTT. Translation gives CASTPDLQPWENTEAFF.

The V and J genes are TRBV30 and TRBJ1-5, with D possibly being TRBD1 (5 bases). Germline values: CDR1 GTSNPN, CDR2 SVGIG (reference sequence). The CDR3 is 14 residues long. V gave up 5 bases and J gave up 8 bases, with 19 bases separating them. CDR3 protein: CAWSPGQGGEPQHF. CDR3 nucleotides: TGTGCCTGGTCACCGGGGCAGGGAGGTGAGCCCCAGCATTTT.

This rearrangement joins TRBV28 to TRBJ1-5; TRBD1 aligns across 8 bases. The germline V gene encodes CDR1 MDHEN and CDR2 SYDVKM. The CDR3 is 13 residues long. Trimming cost V 6 bases and J 6 bases; bases outside gene matches: 4. CDR3 sequence reads: CASRRTGTQPQHF. In nucleotides, the CDR3 is TGTGCCAGCAGACGGACAGGGACTCAGCCCCAGCATTTT.

The chain recombines TRBV5-1 with TRBJ2-7; a possible D gene is TRBD1 (5 bases). Germline CDR1 SGHRS, CDR2 YFSETQ. V lost 2 bases and J lost 1, with 10 bases in between. This CDR3 region has 14 residues. The CDR3 coding sequence is TGCGCCAGCAGCTTCGGCAGGGTGTCCTACGAGCAGTACTTC. This sequence encodes CASSFGRVSYEQYF.

This chain joins TRBV18 and TRBJ1-1, with 8 nucleotides matching TRBD1. Germline V CDR1 and CDR2: KGHSH, LQKENI. The length of the CDR3 is 16 residues. Trimming at V came to 3 bases and at J to 0 bases, leaving 6 bases not matched to a gene. The CDR3 DNA is TGTGCCAGCTCACCCCGACAGGGGAACATGAACACTGAAGCTTTCTTT. Protein product: CASSPRQGNMNTEAFF.